This T cell receptor beta chain was recorded in a study of CD8 T cells in ankylosing spondylitis. Overall study results and limits: Characteristic, it appeared, of ankylosing spondylitis blood was a TCR beta motif of about eight highly homologous variants. As for the disease-linked clones, they showed a CD8+ phenotype and occurred at relatively low frequencies in peripheral blood.

Using quantitative 5'-RACE with molecular barcodes, the authors made TCR beta libraries. TCRdb fed the 5' RACE reads into MiXCR, producing one record per CDR3 protein. The sample contains fewer than 450,000 distinct CDR3 sequences, over 15% of which appear only once. The CDR3 spans 16 residues. Germline-derived CDR1 and CDR2 are SGHVS and FQNEAQ. V was shortened by 1 base and J by 0 bases, with 9 bases between the two germline ends. This clonotype was recorded a few times. What it recognizes is unknown. The V and J genes are TRBV7-8 and TRBJ2-2; no clear D gene. The origin of this receptor is a male donor with ankylosing spondylitis. Sequencing was performed on blood, either unsorted or a sorted T cell fraction (not recorded which). CDR3 sequence reads: CASSLGQVSNTGELFF. The CDR3 DNA reads as TGTGCCAGCAGCTTAGGACAAGTCTCGAACACCGGGGAGCTGTTTTTT. Filled out from reference TRBV7-8 and TRBJ2-2, the complete variable domain reads GAGVSQSPRYKVAKRGQDVALRCDPISGHVSLFWYQQALGQGPEFLTYFQNEAQLDKSGLPSDRFFAERPEGSVSTLKIQRTQQEDSAVYLCASSLGQVSNTGELFFGEGSRLTVL.